A selection of T cell receptor beta chains follows, all from one sample in a study of neoadjuvant anti-PD-1 for oral cavity cancer. Assay used: immunoSEQ multiplex PCR; TCRdb lists only in-frame clones, some missing. The data contain about 23,000 clones, 45% of them singletons. The material was tumor tissue, obtained after nivolumab (anti-PD-1) treatment. Source of these receptors: a person aged 35-79 years with oral cavity squamous cell carcinoma. The CDR3 runs from the conserved cysteine through the conserved F or W. D genes are given only for firm matches. Rows give clone size only sometimes, using once, few, many, or a class for an expanded clone.

cdr3_aa: CASSALGYEQYF
cdr3_nt: TGTGCCAGCTCCGCCCTAGGATACGAGCAGTACTTC
d_call: NA
clone_size: NA
j_call: TRBJ2-7
cdr3_length: 12
v_call: TRBV2

cdr3_aa: CSVRSGLYEQYF
cdr3_nt: TGCAGCGTTAGGAGCGGACTCTACGAGCAGTACTTC
d_call: NA
clone_size: NA
j_call: TRBJ2-7
cdr3_length: 12
v_call: TRBV29-1

cdr3_aa: CASSPTRRREKLFF
cdr3_nt: TGTGCCAGCAGTCCCACAAGGCGCCGTGAAAAACTGTTTTTT
d_call: NA
clone_size: few
j_call: TRBJ1-4
cdr3_length: 14
v_call: TRBV27

cdr3_aa: CASSFTNEKLFF
cdr3_nt: TGTGCCAGCAGTTTTACTAATGAAAAACTGTTTTTT
d_call: NA
clone_size: NA
j_call: TRBJ1-4
cdr3_length: 12
v_call: TRBV28

cdr3_aa: CASSLAGRYGGYTF
cdr3_nt: TGTGCCAGCAGCTTAGCAGGTCGGTACGGAGGCTACACCTTC
d_call: NA
clone_size: few
j_call: TRBJ1-2
cdr3_length: 14
v_call: TRBV11-1

cdr3_aa: CASSPRTGHSPLHF
cdr3_nt: TGTGCCAGCAGTCCGCGGACAGGGCACTCACCCCTCCACTTT
d_call: TRBD1
clone_size: few
j_call: TRBJ1-6
cdr3_length: 14
v_call: TRBV11-2

cdr3_aa: CASSRTGGQETQYF
cdr3_nt: TGTGCCAGCTCAAGGACAGGGGGACAAGAGACCCAGTACTTC
d_call: TRBD1
clone_size: NA
j_call: TRBJ2-5
cdr3_length: 14
v_call: TRBV18

cdr3_aa: CASRRAGNTGELFF
cdr3_nt: TGTGCCAGCAGAAGGGCCGGGAACACCGGGGAGCTGTTTTTT
d_call: NA
clone_size: NA
j_call: TRBJ2-2
cdr3_length: 14
v_call: TRBV7-6

cdr3_aa: CASSDSNRRTSTDTQYF
cdr3_nt: TGTGCCAGCTCGGACAGTAACCGTAGAACTAGCACAGATACGCAGTATTTT
d_call: NA
clone_size: NA
j_call: TRBJ2-3
cdr3_length: 17
v_call: TRBV18

cdr3_aa: CASSWRLYNEQFF
cdr3_nt: TGTGCCAGCAGCTGGAGATTATACAATGAGCAGTTCTTC
d_call: NA
clone_size: NA
j_call: TRBJ2-1
cdr3_length: 13
v_call: TRBV5-8

cdr3_aa: CASSLGGTEQETQYF
cdr3_nt: TGTGCCAGCAGCTTAGGCGGAACGGAGCAAGAGACCCAGTACTTC
d_call: NA
clone_size: NA
j_call: TRBJ2-5
cdr3_length: 15
v_call: TRBV7-7

cdr3_aa: CASSLTGYSTDTQYF
cdr3_nt: TGTGCCAGCAGCTTAACGGGCTACAGCACAGATACGCAGTATTTT
d_call: NA
clone_size: NA
j_call: TRBJ2-3
cdr3_length: 15
v_call: TRBV11-2

cdr3_aa: CATASYGGELFF
cdr3_nt: TGTGCCACTGCCAGTTATGGCGGGGAGCTGTTTTTT
d_call: NA
clone_size: NA
j_call: TRBJ2-2
cdr3_length: 12
v_call: TRBV10-3

cdr3_aa: CASSLPTGLSRETQYF
cdr3_nt: TGTGCCAGCAGCTTACCCACAGGACTCTCCCGAGAGACCCAGTACTTC
d_call: NA
clone_size: NA
j_call: TRBJ2-5
cdr3_length: 16
v_call: TRBV7-9

cdr3_aa: CASSLVSGGYNQPQHF
cdr3_nt: TGTGCCAGCAGCTTAGTTTCAGGGGGCTACAATCAGCCCCAGCATTTT
d_call: TRBD1
clone_size: NA
j_call: TRBJ1-5
cdr3_length: 16
v_call: TRBV7-9

cdr3_aa: CASSPWDSSFGYTF
cdr3_nt: TGTGCCAGCAGTCCCTGGGACAGCTCTTTTGGCTACACCTTC
d_call: TRBD1
clone_size: many
j_call: TRBJ1-2
cdr3_length: 14
v_call: TRBV6-5

cdr3_aa: CASSSRQEALWQYF
cdr3_nt: TGTGCCAGCAGCTCCCGACAGGAAGCCCTATGGCAGTACTTC
d_call: NA
clone_size: few
j_call: TRBJ2-7
cdr3_length: 14
v_call: TRBV6-1

cdr3_aa: CASSEGAVQWEKLFF
cdr3_nt: TGTGCCAGCAGTGAAGGGGCGGTACAATGGGAAAAACTGTTTTTT
d_call: NA
clone_size: few
j_call: TRBJ1-4
cdr3_length: 15
v_call: TRBV6-1

cdr3_aa: CASSSEWGFDYNSPLHF
cdr3_nt: TGTGCCAGCAGCTCCGAATGGGGGTTTGACTATAATTCACCCCTCCACTTT
d_call: NA
clone_size: NA
j_call: TRBJ1-6
cdr3_length: 17
v_call: TRBV9

cdr3_aa: CASSLAGSGETQYF
cdr3_nt: TGTGCCAGCAGCTTGGCGGGGTCCGGGGAGACCCAGTACTTC
d_call: NA
clone_size: few
j_call: TRBJ2-5
cdr3_length: 14
v_call: TRBV5-6

cdr3_aa: CASGPGTGEYF
cdr3_nt: TGTGCCAGCGGACCCGGGACAGGGGAGTACTTC
d_call: TRBD1
clone_size: few
j_call: TRBJ2-7
cdr3_length: 11
v_call: TRBV28

cdr3_aa: CASSLGGGGAQETQYF
cdr3_nt: TGTGCCAGCAGCTTAGGGGGCGGGGGGGCACAAGAGACCCAGTACTTC
d_call: TRBD2
clone_size: medium-sized
j_call: TRBJ2-5
cdr3_length: 16
v_call: TRBV7-2

cdr3_aa: CASSLDRWSAYEQYF
cdr3_nt: TGTGCCAGCAGCTTAGATCGGTGGAGCGCCTACGAGCAGTACTTC
d_call: NA
clone_size: NA
j_call: TRBJ2-7
cdr3_length: 15
v_call: TRBV7-2

cdr3_aa: CASSVVASGGASGTQYF
cdr3_nt: TGTGCCAGCAGCGTAGTGGCTAGCGGGGGGGCCTCAGGGACCCAGTACTTC
d_call: TRBD2
clone_size: once
j_call: TRBJ2-5
cdr3_length: 17
v_call: TRBV9

cdr3_aa: CASSLGGRTDTEAFF
cdr3_nt: TGTGCCAGCAGCTTAGGGGGGAGGACCGACACTGAAGCTTTCTTT
d_call: NA
clone_size: many
j_call: TRBJ1-1
cdr3_length: 15
v_call: TRBV7-9

cdr3_aa: CASSLDRARNSPLHF
cdr3_nt: TGTGCCAGCAGCCTGGACAGGGCTCGGAATTCACCCCTCCACTTT
d_call: TRBD1
clone_size: NA
j_call: TRBJ1-6
cdr3_length: 15
v_call: TRBV7-8

cdr3_aa: CASSHTWNTEAFF
cdr3_nt: TGTGCCAGCAGCCATACATGGAACACTGAAGCTTTCTTT
d_call: NA
clone_size: NA
j_call: TRBJ1-1
cdr3_length: 13
v_call: TRBV7-2

cdr3_aa: CASSFDGQGPIDTQYF
cdr3_nt: TGTGCCAGCAGTTTCGACGGACAGGGGCCCATTGATACGCAGTATTTT
d_call: TRBD1
clone_size: NA
j_call: TRBJ2-3
cdr3_length: 16
v_call: TRBV27

cdr3_aa: CASVYGEASYNEQFF
cdr3_nt: TGTGCCAGCGTTTACGGGGAAGCGTCCTACAATGAGCAGTTCTTC
d_call: NA
clone_size: few
j_call: TRBJ2-1
cdr3_length: 15
v_call: TRBV7-9

cdr3_aa: CASSFRTLSRETQYF
cdr3_nt: TGTGCCAGCAGCTTCCGGACCCTAAGTCGGGAGACCCAGTACTTC
d_call: NA
clone_size: NA
j_call: TRBJ2-5
cdr3_length: 15
v_call: TRBV5-6

cdr3_aa: CASSSLGRGYEQYF
cdr3_nt: TGTGCCAGCAGTTCCTTAGGACGGGGCTACGAGCAGTACTTC
d_call: NA
clone_size: NA
j_call: TRBJ2-7
cdr3_length: 14
v_call: TRBV6-5

cdr3_aa: CASSLEGARDSPLHF
cdr3_nt: TGTGCCAGCAGCTTAGAGGGGGCGCGGGATTCACCCCTCCACTTT
d_call: TRBD1
clone_size: NA
j_call: TRBJ1-6
cdr3_length: 15
v_call: TRBV7-3

cdr3_aa: CSVDGRGANVLTF
cdr3_nt: TGCAGCGTTGACGGGCGTGGGGCCAACGTCCTGACTTTC
d_call: NA
clone_size: NA
j_call: TRBJ2-6
cdr3_length: 13
v_call: TRBV29-1

cdr3_aa: CASNSAGGYEQYF
cdr3_nt: TGCGCCAGCAATTCCGCAGGGGGCTACGAGCAGTACTTC
d_call: TRBD1
clone_size: NA
j_call: TRBJ2-7
cdr3_length: 13
v_call: TRBV5-1

cdr3_aa: CAGYGYTF
cdr3_nt: TGTGCCGGCTATGGCTACACCTTC
d_call: NA
clone_size: few
j_call: TRBJ1-2
cdr3_length: 8
v_call: TRBV2

cdr3_aa: CAIASVTDTQYF
cdr3_nt: TGTGCCATCGCTAGCGTTACAGATACGCAGTATTTT
d_call: NA
clone_size: NA
j_call: TRBJ2-3
cdr3_length: 12
v_call: TRBV28

cdr3_aa: CASSLEDPRGYTF
cdr3_nt: TGTGCCAGCAGCTTGGAGGACCCGCGGGGCTACACCTTC
d_call: NA
clone_size: NA
j_call: TRBJ1-2
cdr3_length: 13
v_call: TRBV5-4

cdr3_aa: CATSNWGQGETQYF
cdr3_nt: TGTGCCACCAGCAATTGGGGACAGGGTGAGACCCAGTACTTC
d_call: TRBD1
clone_size: once
j_call: TRBJ2-5
cdr3_length: 14
v_call: TRBV15

cdr3_aa: CASSHRPQGGGVRDEQYF
cdr3_nt: TGTGCCAGCAGCCATCGCCCCCAGGGGGGCGGAGTAAGGGACGAGCAGTACTTC
d_call: NA
clone_size: few
j_call: TRBJ2-7
cdr3_length: 18
v_call: TRBV7-2

cdr3_aa: CASTPGTSTGELFF
cdr3_nt: TGTGCCAGCACCCCCGGGACTAGCACCGGGGAGCTGTTTTTT
d_call: TRBD2
clone_size: few
j_call: TRBJ2-2
cdr3_length: 14
v_call: TRBV28